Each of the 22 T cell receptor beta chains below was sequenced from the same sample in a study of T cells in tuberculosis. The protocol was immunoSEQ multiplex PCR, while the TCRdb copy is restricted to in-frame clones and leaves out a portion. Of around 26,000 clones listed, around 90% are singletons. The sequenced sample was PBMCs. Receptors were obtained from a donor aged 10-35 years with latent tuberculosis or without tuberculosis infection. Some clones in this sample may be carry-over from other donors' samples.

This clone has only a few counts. The CDR3 DNA is TGTGCCAGCAGCATCACTAATGAAGCTTTCTTT. Translating gives CASSITNEAFF. V is TRBV9 and J is TRBJ1-1; D not certain. CDR1 is SGDLS, CDR2 YYNGEE, per germline. Trimming shortened V by 4 bases and J by 7 bases, and 8 bases separated the two germline ends. The CDR3 has 11 amino acids.

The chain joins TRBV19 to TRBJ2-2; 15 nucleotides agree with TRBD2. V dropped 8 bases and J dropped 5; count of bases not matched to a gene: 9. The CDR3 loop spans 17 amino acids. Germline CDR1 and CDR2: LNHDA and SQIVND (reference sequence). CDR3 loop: CASSRTSGRAWTGELFF. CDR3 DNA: TGTGCCAGTTCCCGGACTAGCGGGAGGGCCTGGACCGGGGAGCTGTTTTTT.

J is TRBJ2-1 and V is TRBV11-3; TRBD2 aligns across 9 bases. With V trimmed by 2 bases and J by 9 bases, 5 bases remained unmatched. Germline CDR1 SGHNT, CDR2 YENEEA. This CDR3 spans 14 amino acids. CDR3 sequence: CASSLNAGGGEQFF. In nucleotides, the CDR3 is TGTGCCAGCAGCTTAAATGCGGGAGGGGGTGAGCAGTTCTTC.

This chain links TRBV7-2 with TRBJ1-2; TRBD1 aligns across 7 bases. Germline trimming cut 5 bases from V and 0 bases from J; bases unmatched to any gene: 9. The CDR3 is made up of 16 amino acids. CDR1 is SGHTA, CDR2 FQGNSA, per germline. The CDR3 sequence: CASSRGTAASNYGYTF. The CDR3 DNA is TGTGCCAGCAGCCGTGGGACAGCCGCTTCTAACTATGGCTACACCTTC.

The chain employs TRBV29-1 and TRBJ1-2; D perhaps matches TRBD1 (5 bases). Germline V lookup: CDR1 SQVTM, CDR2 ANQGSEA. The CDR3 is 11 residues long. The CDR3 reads CIGGESYGYTF. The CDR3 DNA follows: TGCATCGGGGGGGAGAGCTATGGCTACACCTTC. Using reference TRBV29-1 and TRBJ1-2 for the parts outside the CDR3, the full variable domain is SAVISQKPSRDICQRGTSLTIQCQVDSQVTMMFWYRQQPGQSLTLIATANQGSEATYESGFVIDKFPISRPNLTFSTLTVSNMSPEDSSIYLCIGGESYGYTFGSGTRLTVV.

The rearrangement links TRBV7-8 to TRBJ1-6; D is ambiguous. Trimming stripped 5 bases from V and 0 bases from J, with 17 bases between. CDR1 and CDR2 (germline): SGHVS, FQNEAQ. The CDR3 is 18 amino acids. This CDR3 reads CASSPYEGPSSYNSPLHF. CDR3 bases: TGTGCCAGCAGCCCCTATGAGGGCCCCAGCTCCTATAATTCACCCCTCCACTTT.

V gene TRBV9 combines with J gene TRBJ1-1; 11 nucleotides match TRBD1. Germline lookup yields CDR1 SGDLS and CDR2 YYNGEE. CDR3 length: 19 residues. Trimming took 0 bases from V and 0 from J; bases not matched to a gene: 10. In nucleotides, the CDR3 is TGTGCCAGCAGCGTAGTCTCGGGACAGGGGGGAGGTGTGAACACTGAAGCTTTCTTT. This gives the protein CASSVVSGQGGGVNTEAFF.

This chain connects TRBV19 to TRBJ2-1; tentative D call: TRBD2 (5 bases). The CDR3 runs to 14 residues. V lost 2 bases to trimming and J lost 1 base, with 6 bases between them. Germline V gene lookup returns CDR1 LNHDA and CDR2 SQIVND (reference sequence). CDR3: CASSIRGSYNEQFF. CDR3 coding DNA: TGTGCCAGTAGTATACGCGGGTCCTACAATGAGCAGTTCTTC.

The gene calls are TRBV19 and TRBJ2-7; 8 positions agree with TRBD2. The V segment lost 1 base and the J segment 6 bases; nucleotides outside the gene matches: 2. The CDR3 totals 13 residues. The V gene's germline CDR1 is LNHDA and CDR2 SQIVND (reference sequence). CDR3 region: CASSIAGGTEQYF. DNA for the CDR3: TGTGCCAGTAGTATAGCGGGGGGGACCGAGCAGTACTTC.

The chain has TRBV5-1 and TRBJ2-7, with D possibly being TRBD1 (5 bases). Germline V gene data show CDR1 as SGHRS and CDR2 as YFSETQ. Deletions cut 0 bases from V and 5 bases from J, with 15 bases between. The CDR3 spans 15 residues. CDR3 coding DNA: TGCGCCAGCAGCTTGGTGAACCAGGGTGTCGACGAGCAGTACTTC. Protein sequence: CASSLVNQGVDEQYF.

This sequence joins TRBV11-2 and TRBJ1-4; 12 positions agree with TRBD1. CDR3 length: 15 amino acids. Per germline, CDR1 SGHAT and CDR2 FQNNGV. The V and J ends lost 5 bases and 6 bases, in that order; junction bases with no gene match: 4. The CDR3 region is CASSLGQGADEKLFF. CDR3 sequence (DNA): TGTGCCAGCAGCCTGGGACAGGGGGCGGATGAAAAACTGTTTTTT.

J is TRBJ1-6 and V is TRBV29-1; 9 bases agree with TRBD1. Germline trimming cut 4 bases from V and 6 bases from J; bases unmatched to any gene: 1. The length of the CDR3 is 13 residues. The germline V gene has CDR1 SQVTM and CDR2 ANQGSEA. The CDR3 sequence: CSVGTGANSPLHF. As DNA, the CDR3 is TGCAGCGTTGGGACAGGGGCTAATTCACCCCTCCACTTT.

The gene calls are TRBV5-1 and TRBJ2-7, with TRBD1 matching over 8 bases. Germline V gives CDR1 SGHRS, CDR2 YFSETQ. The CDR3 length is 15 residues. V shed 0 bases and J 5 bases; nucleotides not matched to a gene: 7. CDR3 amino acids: CASSLVPTGVHEQYF. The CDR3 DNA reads TGCGCCAGCAGCTTGGTACCGACAGGGGTCCACGAGCAGTACTTC.

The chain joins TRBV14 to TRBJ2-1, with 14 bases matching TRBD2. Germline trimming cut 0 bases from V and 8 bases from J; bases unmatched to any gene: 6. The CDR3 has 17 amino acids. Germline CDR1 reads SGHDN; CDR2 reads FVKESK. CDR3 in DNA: TGTGCCAGCAGCCAAGATAGTGGGACTAGCGGGAGTTATGAGCAGTTCTTC. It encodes CASSQDSGTSGSYEQFF.

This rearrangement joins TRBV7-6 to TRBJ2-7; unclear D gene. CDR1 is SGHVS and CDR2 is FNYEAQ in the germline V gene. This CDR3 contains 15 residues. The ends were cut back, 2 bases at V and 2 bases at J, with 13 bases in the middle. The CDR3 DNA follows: TGTGCCAGCAGCTTATTCCGGAGTTTCACCTACGAGCAGTACTTC. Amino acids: CASSLFRSFTYEQYF.

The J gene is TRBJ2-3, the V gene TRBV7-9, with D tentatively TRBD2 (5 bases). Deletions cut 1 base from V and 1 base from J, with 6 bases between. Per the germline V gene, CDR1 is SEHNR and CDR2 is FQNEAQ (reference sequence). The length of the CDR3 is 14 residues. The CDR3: CASSLGRGTDTQYF. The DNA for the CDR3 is TGTGCCAGCAGCTTAGGGCGGGGCACAGATACGCAGTATTTT.

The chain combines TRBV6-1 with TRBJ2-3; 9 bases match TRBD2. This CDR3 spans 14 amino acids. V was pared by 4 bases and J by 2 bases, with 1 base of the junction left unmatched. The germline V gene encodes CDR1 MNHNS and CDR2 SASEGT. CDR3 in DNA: TGTGCCAGCAGTGGACTAGCGGACACAGATACGCAGTATTTT. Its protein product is CASSGLADTDTQYF.

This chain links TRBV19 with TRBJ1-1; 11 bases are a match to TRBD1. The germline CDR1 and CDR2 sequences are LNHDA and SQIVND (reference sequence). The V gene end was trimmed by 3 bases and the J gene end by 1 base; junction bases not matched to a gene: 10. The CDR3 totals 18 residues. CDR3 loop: CASSIDPGQGGSNTEAFF. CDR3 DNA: TGTGCCAGTAGTATTGACCCGGGACAGGGGGGTTCGAACACTGAAGCTTTCTTT.

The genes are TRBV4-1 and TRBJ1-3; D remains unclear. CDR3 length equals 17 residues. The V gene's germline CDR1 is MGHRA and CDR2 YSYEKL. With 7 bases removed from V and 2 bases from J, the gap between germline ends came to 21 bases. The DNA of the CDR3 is TGCGCCAGCACCCCCGTTGGAGGGCGCTTGCCTGGAAACACCATATATTTT. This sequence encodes CASTPVGGRLPGNTIYF.

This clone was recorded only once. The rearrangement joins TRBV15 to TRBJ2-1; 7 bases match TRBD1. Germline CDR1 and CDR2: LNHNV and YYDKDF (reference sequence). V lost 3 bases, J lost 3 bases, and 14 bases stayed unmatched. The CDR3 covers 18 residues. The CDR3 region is CATSSRGQENFLYNEQFF. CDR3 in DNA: TGTGCCACCAGCAGCCGAGGACAGGAGAATTTCCTCTACAATGAGCAGTTCTTC.

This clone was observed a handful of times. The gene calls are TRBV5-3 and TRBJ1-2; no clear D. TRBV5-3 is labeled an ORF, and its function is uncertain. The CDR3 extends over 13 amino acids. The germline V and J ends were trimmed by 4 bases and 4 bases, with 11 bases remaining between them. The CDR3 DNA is TGTGCCAGAAGCCTTCGTGGCCCCTATGGCTACACCTTC. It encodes CARSLRGPYGYTF.

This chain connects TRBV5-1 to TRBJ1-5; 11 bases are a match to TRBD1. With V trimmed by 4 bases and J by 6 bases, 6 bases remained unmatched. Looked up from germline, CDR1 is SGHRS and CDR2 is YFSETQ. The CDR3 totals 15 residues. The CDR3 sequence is CASSIGTGGPQPQHF. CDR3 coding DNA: TGCGCCAGCAGCATCGGGACAGGGGGTCCTCAGCCCCAGCATTTT.